The TCR beta chain under discussion was sequenced for a study of OX40 agonist ivuxolimab in advanced cancers. TCRdb's copy holds only in-frame clones and misses some; the assay was immunoSEQ multiplex PCR. The sample holds over 60,000 clones, about 89% seen once. Per the germline V gene, CDR1 is SGHAT and CDR2 is FQNNGV. The length of the CDR3 is 15 residues. Trimming left V 2 bases short and J 2 bases short, with 13 bases between. The sequence was collected from an adult with an advanced solid tumor such as melanoma, head and neck, liver or kidney cancer. The chain joins TRBV11-2 to TRBJ2-7, with D hard to call. The sample here was CD4+ or CD8+ T cells sorted from blood, taken in a trial of the OX40 agonist ivuxolimab. CDR3 protein: CASSLRTGTTYEQYF. The CDR3 coding sequence is TGTGCCAGCAGCTTACGGACGGGTACAACCTACGAGCAGTACTTC.